These 9 T cell receptor beta chains were sequenced from one sample in a study of OX40 agonist ivuxolimab in advanced cancers. Produced via immunoSEQ multiplex PCR; TCRdb's table is partial and in-frame only. Here the sample spans under 40,000 clones, approximately 90% being singletons. The source was CD4+ or CD8+ T cells sorted from blood, collected in a trial of the OX40 agonist ivuxolimab. The receptors originated from an adult with an advanced solid tumor such as melanoma, head and neck, liver or kidney cancer.

The chain uses TRBV6-5 and TRBJ2-3; 8 nucleotides align to TRBD2. J lost 0 bases, V lost 4 bases, and 0 bases had no gene match. This CDR3 is built from 14 residues. Per germline, CDR1 MNHEY and CDR2 SVGAGI. In DNA, the CDR3 is TGTGCCAGCAGTTTAGCGGGGAGCACAGATACGCAGTATTTT. Translating gives CASSLAGSTDTQYF.

The rearrangement links TRBV13 to TRBJ2-2, with D unresolved. CDR3 length: 16 amino acids. The ends were cut back, 5 bases at V and 1 base at J, with 14 bases in the middle. The germline V gene has CDR1 PRHDT and CDR2 FYEKMQ (reference sequence). The CDR3 protein is CASSLLNALNTGELFF. CDR3 in DNA: TGTGCCAGCAGCCTTCTAAACGCGCTGAACACCGGGGAGCTGTTTTTT.

As to this clone: This likely comes from a read error, as the CDR3 has no conserved phenylalanine or tryptophan at its end. The DNA is omitted, as the CDR3 cannot be located on it reliably, and the CDR3 follows TCRdb's listing. V is TRBV21-1 and J is TRBJ2-3; the table's D call, TRBD2, was not checked against the DNA. TRBV21-1 has pseudogene status. Including both end residues, the CDR3 is 12 amino acids long. The CDR3 loop reads CASSTSEDSHPV.

V gene TRBV28 combines with J gene TRBJ1-3, with D possibly TRBD1 on 5 matching bases. This CDR3 comprises 14 residues. From germline, CDR1 is MDHEN and CDR2 SYDVKM. Trimming removed 7 bases from V and 3 bases from J, with 13 bases in between. CDR3 loop: CASTSGHFGNTIYF. In DNA, the CDR3 is TGTGCCAGCACCTCAGGACATTTTGGAAACACCATATATTTT.

The V and J genes are TRBV11-2 and TRBJ2-1; 12 bases agree with TRBD2. With 5 bases clipped from V and 2 bases from J, the junction kept 4 bases outside the gene matches. The CDR3 runs to 16 residues. Germline assignment: CDR1 SGHAT and CDR2 FQNNGV. The CDR3: CASSVGLAGTYNEQFF. CDR3 in DNA: TGTGCCAGCAGCGTAGGACTAGCGGGGACCTACAATGAGCAGTTCTTC.

Regarding this clone: The same CDR3 arises from other DNA sequences in this sample as well. The V call is TRBV7-9, the J call TRBJ2-1; D unclear. The CDR3 is 15 residues long. Germline values: CDR1 SEHNR, CDR2 FQNEAQ (reference sequence). The V end lost 5 bases, the J end lost 0 bases, and 11 bases lay between the germline ends. The CDR3 loop reads CASSPSGASYNEQFF. CDR3 nucleotide sequence: TGTGCCAGCAGCCCCTCTGGAGCCTCCTACAATGAGCAGTTCTTC.

This clone was seen a few times. The chain has TRBV7-8 and TRBJ1-5; D remains ambiguous. V lost 2 bases and J 4 bases, leaving 21 bases between the germline ends. Germline CDR1 SGHVS, CDR2 FQNEAQ. CDR3 length equals 18 residues. The CDR3 DNA reads TGTGCCAGCAGCTTACTCGATACCGGGCCTAGCCCGAATCAGCCCCAGCATTTT. Its protein product is CASSLLDTGPSPNQPQHF.

This chain links TRBV10-1 with TRBJ2-1; TRBD2 might be the D (5 bases). V gave up 7 bases and J gave up 3 bases, with 10 bases separating them. The length of the CDR3 is 13 residues. Germline CDR1 WNHNN, CDR2 SYGVQD (reference sequence). The chain's CDR3 is CASKPRDYNEQFF. The DNA for the CDR3 is TGCGCCAGCAAACCGAGGGACTACAATGAGCAGTTCTTC.

The rearrangement uses TRBV7-8 and TRBJ1-6; no clear D. The length of the CDR3 is 12 residues. V was shortened by 1 base and J by 10 bases, with 5 bases between the two germline ends. CDR1 SGHVS and CDR2 FQNEAQ come from the germline V gene. For the CDR3, the DNA is TGTGCCAGCAGCTTAGGTTCCTCACCCCTCCACTTT. Protein: CASSLGSSPLHF.